This T cell receptor beta chain was documented in a study of glioma-infiltrating T cells after dendritic cell vaccination. The sample's time point: after dendritic cell vaccination, including at tumor progression/relapse. The V and J ends lost 7 bases and 1 base, in that order; junction bases with no gene match: 3. CDR3 size: 14 residues. The germline V gene has CDR1 SNHLY and CDR2 FYNNEI. TCRdb's copy holds only in-frame clones and misses some; the assay was immunoSEQ multiplex PCR. The sample shows more than 75,000 clones, less than 90% of them seen only once. The V call is TRBV2, the J call TRBJ2-2; 7 bases are a match to TRBD2. This specimen consisted of blood, obtained after dendritic cell vaccination. The receptor's source is a human donor with glioblastoma. CDR3: CASMERENTGELFF. CDR3 DNA sequence: TGTGCCAGCATGGAGCGGGAGAACACCGGGGAGCTGTTTTTT.